One sample yielded the 31 T cell receptor beta chains listed below, sequenced in a study of shared clonotypes between healthy human individuals. Clones were read by immunoSEQ multiplex PCR, and TCRdb kept only the in-frame ones, dropping some. The sample lists millions of clones, 85% to 95% occurring once. Sequenced material: naive CD4+ T cells sorted from blood. Subset here: CD45RA+ positively selected. These receptors were collected from a man aged 18-30 years in good health.

This clone was recorded once. Other nucleotide sequences from this sample produce the same CDR3. This chain uses TRBV28 with TRBJ1-5; D uncertain. The CDR3 has 14 amino acids. V was shortened by 1 base and J by 3 bases, with 7 bases between the two germline ends. Germline CDR1 MDHEN, CDR2 SYDVKM. The CDR3 here is CASSLSQFNQPQHF. The CDR3 DNA reads TGTGCCAGCAGTTTATCTCAGTTCAATCAGCCCCAGCATTTT.

This clone was seen more than once but under ten times. The chain employs TRBV29-1 and TRBJ1-2; D unresolved. Germline V lookup: CDR1 SQVTM, CDR2 ANQGSEA. CDR3 length: 13 amino acids. Trimming took off 3 bases at V and 4 bases at J, with 12 bases between the two ends. CDR3 protein: CSVDTGTVYGYTF. In DNA, the CDR3 is TGCAGCGTTGACACGGGTACAGTCTATGGCTACACCTTC.

This clone was counted between two and nine times. The J gene is TRBJ2-1, the V gene TRBV9; D may correspond to TRBD1 or TRBD2 (5 bases each). CDR1 and CDR2 from the germline V gene are SGDLS and YYNGEE. The CDR3 has 14 amino acids. V shed 0 bases and J shed 8 bases, with 12 bases lying between them. CDR3 residues: CASSVEDWGYEQFF. The CDR3 DNA is TGTGCCAGCAGCGTAGAAGACTGGGGGTATGAGCAGTTCTTC.

The V and J genes are TRBV14 and TRBJ1-2; the match to TRBD1 covers 7 bases. Germline values: CDR1 SGHDN, CDR2 FVKESK. V lost 1 base, J lost 2 bases, and 10 bases stayed unmatched. There are 17 residues in the CDR3. CDR3 loop: CASSQVQGDSSNYGYTF. Written as DNA, the CDR3 is TGTGCCAGCAGCCAAGTCCAGGGGGATAGTTCGAACTATGGCTACACCTTC. Supplemented by reference TRBV14 and TRBJ1-2, the full variable domain reads EAGVTQFPSHSVIEKGQTVTLRCDPISGHDNLYWYRRVMGKEIKFLLHFVKESKQDESGMPNNRFLAERTGGTYSTLKVQPAELEDSGVYFCASSQVQGDSSNYGYTFGSGTRLTVV.

V gene TRBV28 combines with J gene TRBJ1-4, with D maybe TRBD1 (5 bases). The CDR3 spans 16 residues. Germline V lookup: CDR1 MDHEN, CDR2 SYDVKM. The germline V and J ends were trimmed by 3 bases and 6 bases, with 17 bases remaining between them. The CDR3 loop reads CASSFEGRTAYEKLFF. In DNA form, the CDR3 reads TGTGCCAGCAGTTTTGAGGGACGTACAGCGTATGAAAAACTGTTTTTT.

The chain uses TRBV4-1 and TRBJ2-4, with 12 bases identical to TRBD2. Germline V gene sequence: CDR1 MGHRA, CDR2 YSYEKL. The trim removed 4 bases at V and 0 bases at J, leaving 7 bases unmatched. The CDR3 has 18 residues. CDR3 protein: CASSRGLAGPLAKNIQYF. CDR3 coding DNA: TGCGCCAGCAGCCGTGGACTAGCGGGACCGCTAGCCAAAAACATTCAGTACTTC.

In regard to this clone: The same CDR3 is also encoded by other DNA sequences in this sample. This rearrangement joins TRBV5-1 to TRBJ2-1; 11 bases map to TRBD2. The CDR3 has 15 residues. The germline V gene encodes CDR1 SGHRS and CDR2 YFSETQ. The trim removed 3 bases at V and 4 bases at J, leaving 3 bases unmatched. The CDR3 DNA follows: TGCGCCAGCAGCTCCGGGACTAGCGGATACAATGAGCAGTTCTTC. Amino acid sequence: CASSSGTSGYNEQFF. The whole variable domain, filled in from reference TRBV5-1 and TRBJ2-1, reads KAGVTQTPRYLIKTRGQQVTLSCSPISGHRSVSWYQQTPGQGLQFLFEYFSETQRNKGNFPGRFSGRQFSNSRSEMNVSTLELGDSALYLCASSSGTSGYNEQFFGPGTRLTVL.

This clone came up once. This chain links TRBV10-3 with TRBJ1-2; D not resolved. From germline, CDR1 is ENHRY and CDR2 SYGVKD. This CDR3 region has 13 residues. V gave up 2 bases and J gave up 6 bases, with 10 bases separating them. CDR3 sequence: CAISEDPRHGYTF. In DNA, the CDR3 is TGTGCCATCAGTGAGGACCCTAGGCATGGCTACACCTTC.

V and J are TRBV30 and TRBJ2-1; 7 bases align to TRBD2. Germline lookup yields CDR1 GTSNPN and CDR2 SVGIG (reference sequence). The CDR3 consists of 17 residues. After removal of 4 bases from V and 0 bases from J, the junction contained 12 bases not matched to a gene. The CDR3 DNA is TGTGCCTGGACCCGCTCCAAACTAGCGCACTCCTACAATGAGCAGTTCTTC. Residues: CAWTRSKLAHSYNEQFF.

Worth noting for this clone: Additional DNA sequences in this sample encode the identical CDR3. The chain couples TRBV9 to TRBJ2-7; 7 bases match TRBD2. Germline V gene lookup returns CDR1 SGDLS and CDR2 YYNGEE. The CDR3 length is 14 residues. V lost 0 bases and J lost 5; bases outside the gene matches: 5. As DNA, the CDR3 is TGTGCCAGCAGCGTAGAGGGAGGGCCCCACGAGCAGTACTTC. This codes for CASSVEGGPHEQYF.

The rearrangement uses TRBV5-1 and TRBJ1-2; TRBD1 agrees at 7 bases. CDR1 and CDR2 (germline): SGHRS, YFSETQ. The CDR3 is 15 residues long. The J segment lost 3 bases and the V segment lost 3 bases, leaving 8 bases of the junction unmatched. The CDR3 sequence: CASSSQGGFDYGYTF. Written as DNA, the CDR3 is TGCGCCAGCAGCTCCCAGGGGGGGTTTGACTATGGCTACACCTTC.

In DNA form, the CDR3 reads TGTGCCAGCACAACAGGAGGCTACGAGCAGTACTTC. This gives the protein CASTTGGYEQYF. The chain links TRBV6-1 to TRBJ2-7; D possibly uses TRBD1 or TRBD2 (5 bases each). CDR3 length equals 12 residues. With 7 bases removed from V and 3 bases from J, the gap between germline ends came to 10 bases. Germline CDR1 is MNHNS and CDR2 is SASEGT.

The rearrangement joins TRBV27 to TRBJ2-5; D possibly corresponds to TRBD1 (6 bases). This CDR3 is built from 15 residues. The V and J ends lost 9 bases and 3 bases respectively, with 20 bases between them. Germline assignment: CDR1 MNHEY and CDR2 SMNVEV (reference sequence). The CDR3 nucleotides read TGTGCCAGGACACTCGAGGGACATAAGAAAGAGACCCAGTACTTC. Protein: CARTLEGHKKETQYF.

The genes are TRBV2 and TRBJ1-6, with a weak D call TRBD1 (5 bases). Germline V gives CDR1 SNHLY, CDR2 FYNNEI. V lost 8 bases to trimming and J lost 7 bases, with 15 bases between them. This CDR3 spans 14 amino acids. In DNA form, the CDR3 reads TGTGCCAGCCGTTCCGGGACGCCAAATTCACCCCTCCACTTT. It specifies CASRSGTPNSPLHF.

The chain has TRBV28 and TRBJ1-2; tentatively, D is TRBD1 (5 bases). Germline-derived CDR1 and CDR2 are MDHEN and SYDVKM. V lost 3 bases, J lost 8 bases, and 19 bases lay in between. The CDR3 spans 15 residues. Written as DNA, the CDR3 is TGTGCCAGCAGTTTCCCCCGCCAGGGTAGTAAGGGCTACACCTTC. Residues: CASSFPRQGSKGYTF.

J is TRBJ2-3 and V is TRBV5-4; a possible D gene is TRBD1 (5 bases). The germline V gene encodes CDR1 SGHNT and CDR2 YYREEE (reference sequence). The CDR3 loop spans 13 amino acids. V lost 4 bases and J lost 2, with 8 bases in between. CDR3 in DNA: TGTGCCAGCAGCGGACAACTCACAGATACGCAGTATTTT. Translated, it gives CASSGQLTDTQYF.

This sequence joins TRBV10-3 and TRBJ2-7, with 7 nucleotides matching TRBD1. The V segment lost 2 bases and the J segment 6 bases; nucleotides outside the gene matches: 4. The CDR3 is 13 amino acids. The germline V gene encodes CDR1 ENHRY and CDR2 SYGVKD. DNA of the CDR3: TGTGCCATCAGTGAGGCGGCAGGGGGCGAGCAGTACTTC. This translates into CAISEAAGGEQYF.

The rearrangement links TRBV27 to TRBJ1-5; 7 nucleotides agree with TRBD1. V lost 5 bases to trimming and J lost 2 bases; unmatched junction nucleotides: 12. Germline CDR1 and CDR2: MNHEY and SMNVEV (reference sequence). CDR3 length equals 17 residues. CDR3: CASSPRTGALGNQPQHF. CDR3 DNA: TGTGCCAGCAGTCCGAGGACAGGAGCCTTGGGCAATCAGCCCCAGCATTTT.

V gene TRBV9 combines with J gene TRBJ1-5; D call uncertain. The CDR3 length is 17 residues. V was cut by 2 bases and J by 0 bases, with 15 bases left in between. From germline, CDR1 is SGDLS and CDR2 YYNGEE. CDR3 region: CASSVLRFRNSNQPQHF. In DNA form, the CDR3 reads TGTGCCAGCAGCGTTCTAAGGTTCAGAAATAGCAATCAGCCCCAGCATTTT.

The CDR3 loop is CASKLAEQETQYF. The CDR3 DNA sequence: TGCGCCAGCAAACTAGCGGAGCAAGAGACCCAGTACTTC. The rearrangement links TRBV5-1 to TRBJ2-5; 8 positions agree with TRBD2. Germline-derived CDR1 and CDR2 are SGHRS and YFSETQ. Losses at the gene ends were 6 bases for V and 2 bases for J; bases not matched to a gene: 3. The length of the CDR3 is 13 residues.

A note on this clone: At the DNA level, this CDR3 is encoded by other sequences in the same sample as well. The J gene is TRBJ2-5, the V gene TRBV4-1; D ambiguous. Trimming removed 1 base at V and 5 bases at J, with 8 bases between. This CDR3 comprises 13 residues. CDR1 MGHRA and CDR2 YSYEKL come from the germline V gene. Written as DNA, the CDR3 is TGCGCCAGCAGCCAAGGAGGCCTCGAGACCCAGTACTTC. Amino acids: CASSQGGLETQYF.

Details on this clone: In the same sample, other DNA sequences code for this CDR3. The CDR3 nucleotides are TGTGCCAGCTCAAGAACCGGGACAGAGAACACTGAAGCTTTCTTT. Protein product: CASSRTGTENTEAFF. V usage is TRBV18 and J usage is TRBJ1-1; 7 nucleotides align to TRBD1. This CDR3 contains 15 residues. The germline CDR1 and CDR2 sequences are KGHSH and LQKENI. The V segment lost 5 bases and the J segment 1 base; nucleotides outside the gene matches: 7.

This clone was seen once. V usage is TRBV9 and J usage is TRBJ2-7; no reliable D call. The germline CDR1 and CDR2 sequences are SGDLS and YYNGEE. V was clipped by 4 bases and J by 0 bases, with 11 bases between them. The CDR3 consists of 14 residues. The CDR3 DNA sequence: TGTGCCAGCAGCCCTCACTCCACCTCCTACGAGCAGTACTTC. It specifies CASSPHSTSYEQYF.

The chain combines TRBV10-2 with TRBJ1-2, with D perhaps matching TRBD1 (5 bases). Trimming removed 5 bases at V and 0 bases at J, with 10 bases between. The germline CDR1 and CDR2 sequences are WSHSY and SAAADI. The CDR3 has 14 amino acids. The CDR3 DNA is TGCGCCAGCAGTACCAGGGCTTCTAACTATGGCTACACCTTC. Its protein product is CASSTRASNYGYTF.

The genes are TRBV4-3 and TRBJ2-2; 8 positions agree with TRBD2. There are 15 residues in the CDR3. The germline gives CDR1 LGHNA, CDR2 YSLEER. After removal of 3 bases from V and 3 bases from J, the junction contained 3 bases not matched to a gene. In DNA, the CDR3 is TGCGCCAGCAGCCAGGTCGGGAGGGACACCGGGGAGCTGTTTTTT. As protein: CASSQVGRDTGELFF.

The J gene is TRBJ1-6, the V gene TRBV11-2, with D tentatively TRBD1 (6 bases). The CDR3 is made up of 13 amino acids. CDR1 and CDR2 (germline): SGHAT, FQNNGV. V was shortened by 6 bases and J by 9 bases, with 12 bases between the two germline ends. The CDR3 is CASRSGQTSPLHF. The CDR3 nucleotides are TGTGCCAGCAGGTCCGGACAGACTTCACCCCTCCACTTT.

The V call is TRBV30, the J call TRBJ1-3; D remains ambiguous. The CDR3 contains 14 residues. Germline values: CDR1 GTSNPN, CDR2 SVGIG (reference sequence). Trimming took off 3 bases at V and 3 bases at J, with 12 bases between the two ends. For the CDR3, the DNA is TGTGCCTGGAGGGAATTAGGGTTTGGAAACACCATATATTTT. Amino acids: CAWRELGFGNTIYF.

Regarding this clone: Other DNA sequences in the sample encode the same CDR3. The chain joins TRBV10-3 to TRBJ1-1; no firm D call. Germline lookup yields CDR1 ENHRY and CDR2 SYGVKD. Trimming shortened V by 3 bases and J by 2 bases, and 7 bases separated the two germline ends. CDR3 length: 13 residues. CDR3 region: CAISEMGNTEAFF. The CDR3 nucleotides are TGTGCCATCAGTGAAATGGGTAACACTGAAGCTTTCTTT.

The rearrangement uses TRBV7-2 and TRBJ1-5; unclear D gene. Germline loops: CDR1 SGHTA, CDR2 FQGNSA. V dropped 5 bases and J dropped 3 bases, with 11 bases sitting between them. This CDR3 is built from 14 residues. Here the CDR3 reads CASSQRAFNQPQHF. CDR3 in DNA: TGTGCCAGCAGCCAACGGGCTTTCAATCAGCCCCAGCATTTT. Full variable domain (missing parts from reference TRBV7-2 and TRBJ1-5): GAGVSQSPSNKVTEKGKDVELRCDPISGHTALYWYRQSLGQGLEFLIYFQGNSAPDKSGLPSDRFSAERTGGSVSTLTIQRTQQEDSAVYLCASSQRAFNQPQHFGDGTRLSIL.

This clone has just a few counts. Other DNA sequences within the sample encode an identical CDR3. The genes are TRBV30 and TRBJ1-3; no definite D call. Germline values: CDR1 GTSNPN, CDR2 SVGIG (reference sequence). V was cut by 1 base and J by 0 bases, with 1 base left in between. The CDR3 totals 12 residues. The CDR3 spells CAWSGSGNTIYF. CDR3 in DNA: TGTGCCTGGAGTGGCTCTGGAAACACCATATATTTT.

The chain has TRBV28 and TRBJ1-1; D gene ambiguous. The CDR3 sequence is 13 residues long. In germline, CDR1 is MDHEN, CDR2 SYDVKM. Between the trimmed V and J ends, which lost 6 bases and 5 bases, there was a span of 13 bases. The DNA for the CDR3 is TGTGCCAGCAGGGTTTCGGGGAGGACTGAAGCTTTCTTT. It encodes CASRVSGRTEAFF. Filled out from reference TRBV28 and TRBJ1-1, the complete variable domain reads DVKVTQSSRYLVKRTGEKVFLECVQDMDHENMFWYRQDPGLGLRLIYFSYDVKMKEKGDIPEGYSVSREKKERFSLILESASTNQTSMYLCASRVSGRTEAFFGQGTRLTVV.